Following are 23 T cell receptor beta chains from one sample sequenced in a study of cytomegalovirus exposure and HLA in healthy donors. 60 Vbeta and 13 Jbeta primers were used in PCR. Sequencing used immunoSEQ multiplex PCR; TCRdb keeps in-frame clones, though not all of them. The sample holds around 90,000 clones; 81% are singletons and the top ten take approximately 10%. Sequenced material: PBMCs. These receptors all stem from a human donor in good health.

The chain recombines TRBV11-2 with TRBJ2-1, with TRBD2 identical over 13 bases. Unmatched junction bases numbered 6, after V lost 4 bases and J lost 6 bases. Germline CDR1 reads SGHAT; CDR2 reads FQNNGV. The length of the CDR3 is 16 residues. The CDR3 DNA sequence: TGTGCCAGCAGCTCCGGACTAGCGGGGGTCTCCAATGAGCAGTTCTTC. Translated, it gives CASSSGLAGVSNEQFF.

J is TRBJ1-1 and V is TRBV28; 8 nucleotides line up with TRBD1. Per germline, CDR1 MDHEN and CDR2 SYDVKM. This CDR3 is built from 14 residues. The trim removed 6 bases at V and 1 base at J, leaving 4 bases unmatched. The CDR3 is CASSLQGANTEAFF. DNA of the CDR3: TGTGCCAGCAGCCTCCAGGGGGCGAACACTGAAGCTTTCTTT.

This chain links TRBV18 with TRBJ2-5; TRBD1 matches at 8 bases. The CDR3 has 13 residues. V lost 8 bases, J lost 11 bases, and 13 bases stayed unmatched. Germline V gene sequence: CDR1 KGHSH, CDR2 LQKENI. The CDR3 coding sequence is TGTGCCAGCACATGGGGACAGGATGAGGAGCAGTACTTC. Translating gives CASTWGQDEEQYF.

The genes are TRBV4-3 and TRBJ1-2; a weak D match, TRBD1 (6 bases). The ends were cut back, 0 bases at V and 4 bases at J, with 12 bases in the middle. From germline, CDR1 is LGHNA and CDR2 YSLEER. The CDR3 has 15 amino acids. CDR3 loop: CASSQDRGHLYGYTF. Here the CDR3 DNA reads TGCGCCAGCAGCCAAGATCGGGGACACCTCTATGGCTACACCTTC.

The J gene is TRBJ2-5, the V gene TRBV11-1, with 9 bases aligning to TRBD2. CDR1 is SGHAT and CDR2 is FQDESV in the germline V gene (reference sequence). CDR3 length: 15 amino acids. V dropped 5 bases and J dropped 3; count of bases not matched to a gene: 7. CDR3 bases: TGTGCCAGCAGCCTAAGGACTAGCGACAAAGAGACCCAGTACTTC. Amino acids: CASSLRTSDKETQYF.

The V and J genes are TRBV27 and TRBJ2-1, with 15 bases aligning to TRBD2. Germline V CDR1 and CDR2: MNHEY, SMNVEV (reference sequence). The CDR3 contains 15 residues. V was clipped by 4 bases and J by 15 bases; unmatched bases: 10. CDR3 sequence reads: CASSSGLAGGSIGFF. CDR3 bases: TGTGCCAGCAGTTCCGGACTAGCGGGAGGGAGTATAGGGTTCTTC.

This clone was found once. The V and J genes are TRBV19 and TRBJ2-3; 9 bases are a match to TRBD1. Germline V gives CDR1 LNHDA, CDR2 SQIVND (reference sequence). The CDR3 contains 18 residues. The junction had 11 bases not matched to a gene; V was cut back by 3 bases and J by 1 base. The CDR3 is CASSIRLTGGDGTDTQYF. DNA for the CDR3: TGTGCCAGTAGTATCCGGTTGACAGGGGGAGACGGCACAGATACGCAGTATTTT. The entire variable domain, with the rest obtained from reference TRBV19 and TRBJ2-3, is as follows: DGGITQSPKYLFRKEGQNVTLSCEQNLNHDAMYWYRQDPGQGLRLIYYSQIVNDFQKGDIAEGYSVSREKKESFPLTVTSAQKNPTAFYLCASSIRLTGGDGTDTQYFGPGTRLTVL.

The chain combines TRBV21-1 with TRBJ2-7; TRBD1 is taken as the D call from the table, unchecked against the DNA. TRBV21-1 is a recognized pseudogene. This CDR3 comprises 15 residues. CDR3 bases: TGTGCCAGCAGCACGCGGGTACAGGGGGTCTACGAGCAGTACTTC. Translating gives CASSTRVQGVYEQYF.

This chain joins TRBV14 and TRBJ2-1; TRBD2 matches at 8 bases. This CDR3 has 17 residues. CDR1 is SGHDN, CDR2 FVKESK, per germline. V lost 1 base and J lost 0; bases outside the gene matches: 5. CDR3 sequence (DNA): TGTGCCAGCAGCCAAGTTTCCGGGACTAGCTCCTACAATGAGCAGTTCTTC. Its translation is CASSQVSGTSSYNEQFF. The full variable domain, its missing parts supplied by reference TRBV14 and TRBJ2-1, is EAGVTQFPSHSVIEKGQTVTLRCDPISGHDNLYWYRRVMGKEIKFLLHFVKESKQDESGMPNNRFLAERTGGTYSTLKVQPAELEDSGVYFCASSQVSGTSSYNEQFFGPGTRLTVL.

To note about this clone: In the same sample, other DNA sequences code for this CDR3. This sequence joins TRBV7-2 and TRBJ1-5, with D possibly TRBD1 on 5 matching bases. Germline lookup yields CDR1 SGHTA and CDR2 FQGNSA. The CDR3 is 13 amino acids. Trimming cost V 5 bases and J 4 bases, with 9 bases left between them. CDR3: CASSGQGNQPQHF. CDR3 DNA: TGTGCCAGCAGCGGACAAGGTAATCAGCCCCAGCATTTT.

The chain links TRBV7-9 to TRBJ2-5; 8 bases agree with TRBD1. The tail of the sequence fits TRBJ2-7 better, so the J call may be wrong. Per germline, CDR1 SEHNR and CDR2 FQNEAQ (reference sequence). The length of the CDR3 is 18 residues. DNA for the CDR3: TGTGCCAGCAGCTTAAGCCCGACAGGGGCCAAACCTAACTACGAGCAGTACTTC. This sequence encodes CASSLSPTGAKPNYEQYF.

The V call is TRBV7-2, the J call TRBJ2-5; D is possibly TRBD2 (6 bases). The CDR3 extends over 16 amino acids. The V and J ends lost 4 bases and 0 bases respectively, with 15 bases between them. Germline V gene lookup returns CDR1 SGHTA and CDR2 FQGNSA. Here the CDR3 DNA reads TGTGCCAGCAGCTCTCAGGCGGGGCTGTACCAAGAGACCCAGTACTTC. Translating it yields CASSSQAGLYQETQYF.

V usage is TRBV7-7 and J usage is TRBJ2-5, with D unclear. There are 13 residues in the CDR3. Trimming removed 3 bases at V and 5 bases at J, with 10 bases between. Germline V gene lookup returns CDR1 SSHAT and CDR2 FNYEAQ (reference sequence). DNA for the CDR3: TGTGCCAGCAGCTTGGGCCTACGGGAGACCCAGTACTTC. Protein product: CASSLGLRETQYF.

The V gene is TRBV18, the J gene TRBJ1-5; TRBD1 agrees at 7 bases. CDR1 KGHSH and CDR2 LQKENI come from the germline V gene. The CDR3 extends over 15 amino acids. J was trimmed by 0 bases and V by 6 bases; bases with no gene match: 5. The CDR3 is CASSLGQHSNQPQHF. The CDR3 DNA follows: TGTGCCAGCTCGCTGGGACAGCATAGCAATCAGCCCCAGCATTTT.

This clone occurred once. The chain combines TRBV20-1 with TRBJ1-6; a weak D match, TRBD1 (5 bases). This CDR3 is built from 11 residues. Germline V lookup: CDR1 DFQATT, CDR2 SNEGSKA (reference sequence). Deletions cut 3 bases from V and 12 bases from J, with 9 bases between. The DNA for the CDR3 is TGCAGTGCTAGTTTTCAGGGACCCCTCCACTTT. Its protein is CSASFQGPLHF.

V and J are TRBV5-5 and TRBJ2-7; 7 bases match TRBD1. The V gene's germline CDR1 is SGHKS and CDR2 YYEKEE (reference sequence). V lost 0 bases and J lost 2; bases outside the gene matches: 17. The CDR3 has 19 amino acids. The CDR3 DNA reads as TGTGCCAGCAGCTTGGATTGGGGGCGAGGGGACAGTTCCACCTACGAGCAGTACTTC. It yields the protein CASSLDWGRGDSSTYEQYF.

This clone was observed a handful of times. CDR3 amino acids: CASSIDLRVLNYGYTF. The CDR3, as DNA: TGTGCCAGTAGTATAGATCTGAGGGTCCTTAACTATGGCTACACCTTC. V and J are TRBV19 and TRBJ1-2; D call uncertain. This CDR3 contains 16 residues. Germline V CDR1 and CDR2: LNHDA, SQIVND (reference sequence). Deletions cut 0 bases from V and 1 base from J, with 12 bases between.

This chain joins TRBV14 and TRBJ2-1; D is perhaps TRBD2 (5 bases). Germline values: CDR1 SGHDN, CDR2 FVKESK. With 0 bases removed from V and 1 base from J, the gap between germline ends came to 16 bases. This CDR3 comprises 18 residues. The CDR3 spells CASSQDETYGESYNEQFF. In nucleotides, the CDR3 is TGTGCCAGCAGCCAAGATGAGACCTACGGGGAATCCTACAATGAGCAGTTCTTC.

V is TRBV19 and J is TRBJ1-1; no clear D gene. Germline values: CDR1 LNHDA, CDR2 SQIVND (reference sequence). This CDR3 contains 13 residues. V lost 6 bases to trimming and J lost 7 bases, with 15 bases between them. The CDR3 reads CASRPPNHGEAFF. In DNA, the CDR3 is TGTGCCAGTAGGCCCCCCAACCACGGTGAAGCTTTCTTT.

The J gene is TRBJ2-3, the V gene TRBV7-9, with 14 bases lining up with TRBD2. Germline lookup yields CDR1 SEHNR and CDR2 FQNEAQ (reference sequence). The CDR3 extends over 15 amino acids. V gave up 7 bases and J gave up 6 bases; unmatched junction bases: 6. CDR3 amino acids: CASTPGTSGSDTQYF. The CDR3 DNA follows: TGTGCCAGCACCCCAGGGACTAGCGGGAGCGATACGCAGTATTTT.

The chain employs TRBV15 and TRBJ2-5; 7 bases match TRBD2. V gave up 1 base and J gave up 1 base; unmatched junction bases: 3. Germline loops: CDR1 LNHNV, CDR2 YYDKDF (reference sequence). There are 15 residues in the CDR3. The CDR3 region is CATSRGGGSQETQYF. In nucleotides, the CDR3 is TGTGCCACCAGCAGAGGTGGCGGGAGCCAAGAGACCCAGTACTTC.

The rearrangement links TRBV2 to TRBJ2-7, with D possibly TRBD2 on 6 matching bases. Looked up from germline, CDR1 is SNHLY and CDR2 is FYNNEI. The CDR3 runs to 13 residues. The V and J ends lost 4 bases and 4 bases respectively, with 11 bases between them. CDR3 nucleotide sequence: TGTGCCAGCAGTGTCCGGGAGTCGTACGAGCAGTACTTC. Its translation is CASSVRESYEQYF.

CDR3 region: CASSSLQGLQPQHF. For the CDR3, the DNA is TGTGCCAGCAGCTCTCTACAGGGGCTACAGCCCCAGCATTTT. The rearrangement joins TRBV7-6 to TRBJ1-5; 7 bases align to TRBD1. The CDR3 contains 14 residues. The J segment lost 7 bases and the V segment lost 4 bases, leaving 7 bases of the junction unmatched. Looked up from germline, CDR1 is SGHVS and CDR2 is FNYEAQ.